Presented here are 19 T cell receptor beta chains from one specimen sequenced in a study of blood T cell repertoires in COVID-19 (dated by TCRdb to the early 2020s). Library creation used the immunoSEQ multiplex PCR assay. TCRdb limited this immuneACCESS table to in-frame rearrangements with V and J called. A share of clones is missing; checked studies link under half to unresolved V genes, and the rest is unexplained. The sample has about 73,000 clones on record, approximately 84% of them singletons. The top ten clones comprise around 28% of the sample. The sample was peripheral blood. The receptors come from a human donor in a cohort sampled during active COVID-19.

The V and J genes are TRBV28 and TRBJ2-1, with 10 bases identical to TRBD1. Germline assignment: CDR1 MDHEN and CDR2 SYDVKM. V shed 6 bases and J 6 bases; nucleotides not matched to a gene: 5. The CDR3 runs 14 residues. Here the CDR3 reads CASRTGQGSNEQFF. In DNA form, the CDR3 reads TGTGCCAGCAGGACGGGACAGGGGAGCAATGAGCAGTTCTTC.

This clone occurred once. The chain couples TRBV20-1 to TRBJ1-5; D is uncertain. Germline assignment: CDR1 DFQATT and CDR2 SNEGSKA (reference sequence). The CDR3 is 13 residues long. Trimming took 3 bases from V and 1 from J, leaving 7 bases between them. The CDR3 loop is CSASYTSNQPQHF. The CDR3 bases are TGCAGTGCTAGTTACACGAGCAATCAGCCCCAGCATTTT.

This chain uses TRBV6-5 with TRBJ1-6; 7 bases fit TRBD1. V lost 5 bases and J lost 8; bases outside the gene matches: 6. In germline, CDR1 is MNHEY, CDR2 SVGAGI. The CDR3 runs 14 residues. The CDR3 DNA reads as TGTGCCAGCAGTCCCTCCGGGACAGATTCACCCCTCCACTTT. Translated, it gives CASSPSGTDSPLHF.

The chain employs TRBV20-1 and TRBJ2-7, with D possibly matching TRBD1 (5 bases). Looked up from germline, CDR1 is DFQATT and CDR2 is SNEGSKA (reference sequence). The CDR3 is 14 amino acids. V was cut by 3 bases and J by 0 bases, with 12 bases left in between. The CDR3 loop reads CSASVPGPSYEQYF. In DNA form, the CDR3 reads TGCAGTGCTAGTGTACCAGGGCCCTCCTACGAGCAGTACTTC.

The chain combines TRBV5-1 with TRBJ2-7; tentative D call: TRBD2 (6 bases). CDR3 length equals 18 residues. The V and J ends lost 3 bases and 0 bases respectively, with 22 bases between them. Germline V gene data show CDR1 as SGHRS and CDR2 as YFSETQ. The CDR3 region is CASSWGLIRSLSSYEQYF. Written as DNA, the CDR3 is TGCGCCAGCAGCTGGGGACTCATCCGTTCTTTAAGCTCCTACGAGCAGTACTTC. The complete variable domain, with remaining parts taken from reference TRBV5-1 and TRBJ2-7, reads KAGVTQTPRYLIKTRGQQVTLSCSPISGHRSVSWYQQTPGQGLQFLFEYFSETQRNKGNFPGRFSGRQFSNSRSEMNVSTLELGDSALYLCASSWGLIRSLSSYEQYFGPGTRLTVT.

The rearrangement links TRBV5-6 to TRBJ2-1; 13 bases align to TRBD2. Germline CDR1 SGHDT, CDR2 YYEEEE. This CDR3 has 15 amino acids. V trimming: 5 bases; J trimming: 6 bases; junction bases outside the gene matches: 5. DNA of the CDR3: TGTGCCAGCAGTCTACTAGCGGGGGGGCCCAATGAGCAGTTCTTC. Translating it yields CASSLLAGGPNEQFF.

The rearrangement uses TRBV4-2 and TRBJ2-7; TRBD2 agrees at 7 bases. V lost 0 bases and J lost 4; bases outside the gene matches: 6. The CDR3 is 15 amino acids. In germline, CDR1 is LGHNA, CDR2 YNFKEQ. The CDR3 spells CASSQDSGSAYEQYF. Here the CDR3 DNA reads TGTGCCAGCAGCCAAGATAGCGGGTCCGCGTACGAGCAGTACTTC.

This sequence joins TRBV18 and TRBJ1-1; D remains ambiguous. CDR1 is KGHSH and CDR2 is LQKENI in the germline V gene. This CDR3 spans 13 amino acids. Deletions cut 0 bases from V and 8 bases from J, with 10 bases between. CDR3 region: CASSPPIRGEAFF. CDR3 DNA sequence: TGTGCCAGCTCACCACCGATTCGAGGGGAAGCTTTCTTT.

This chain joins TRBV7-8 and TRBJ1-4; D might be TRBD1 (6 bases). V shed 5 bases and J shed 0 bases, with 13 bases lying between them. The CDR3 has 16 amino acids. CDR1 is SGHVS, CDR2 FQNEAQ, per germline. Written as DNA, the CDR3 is TGTGCCAGCAGCCCCCGGGGGGCGGCAACTAATGAAAAACTGTTTTTT. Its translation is CASSPRGAATNEKLFF.

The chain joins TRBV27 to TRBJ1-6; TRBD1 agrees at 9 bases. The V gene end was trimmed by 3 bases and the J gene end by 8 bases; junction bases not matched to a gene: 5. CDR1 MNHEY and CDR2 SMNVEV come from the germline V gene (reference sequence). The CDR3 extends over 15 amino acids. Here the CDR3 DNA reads TGTGCCAGCAGTTTGACAGGGGGACTACATTCACCCCTCCACTTT. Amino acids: CASSLTGGLHSPLHF.

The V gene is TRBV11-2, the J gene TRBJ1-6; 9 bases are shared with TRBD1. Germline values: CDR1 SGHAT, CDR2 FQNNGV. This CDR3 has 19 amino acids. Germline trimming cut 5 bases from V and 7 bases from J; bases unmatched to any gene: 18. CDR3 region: CASSPGAGQGFIWNSPLHF. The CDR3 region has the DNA TGTGCCAGCAGCCCAGGGGCAGGACAGGGGTTTATATGGAATTCACCCCTCCACTTT. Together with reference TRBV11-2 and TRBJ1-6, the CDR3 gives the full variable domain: EAGVAQSPRYKIIEKRQSVAFWCNPISGHATLYWYQQILGQGPKLLIQFQNNGVVDDSQLPKDRFSAERLKGVDSTLKIQPAKLEDSAVYLCASSPGAGQGFIWNSPLHFGNGTRLTVT.

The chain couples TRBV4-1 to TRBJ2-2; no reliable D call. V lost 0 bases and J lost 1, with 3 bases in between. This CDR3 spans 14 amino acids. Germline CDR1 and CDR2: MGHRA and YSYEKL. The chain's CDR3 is CASSQEQNTGELFF. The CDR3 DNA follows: TGCGCCAGCAGCCAAGAACAGAACACCGGGGAGCTGTTTTTT.

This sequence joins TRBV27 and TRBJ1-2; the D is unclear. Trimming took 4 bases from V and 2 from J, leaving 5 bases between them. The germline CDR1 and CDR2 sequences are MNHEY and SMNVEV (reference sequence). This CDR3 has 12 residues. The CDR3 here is CASSYTNYGYTF. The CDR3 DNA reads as TGTGCCAGCAGTTACACAAACTATGGCTACACCTTC.

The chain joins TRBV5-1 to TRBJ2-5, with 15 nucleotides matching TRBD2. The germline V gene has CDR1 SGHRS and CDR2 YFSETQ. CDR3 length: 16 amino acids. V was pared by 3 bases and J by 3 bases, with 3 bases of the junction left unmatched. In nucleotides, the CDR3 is TGCGCCAGCAGCTGGACTAGCGGGGGGGTTGAAGAGACCCAGTACTTC. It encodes CASSWTSGGVEETQYF.

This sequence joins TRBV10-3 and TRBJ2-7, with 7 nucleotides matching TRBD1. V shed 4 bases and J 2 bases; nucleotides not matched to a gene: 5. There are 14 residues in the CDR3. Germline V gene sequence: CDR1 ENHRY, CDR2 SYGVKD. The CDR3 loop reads CAISGRTGAYEQYF. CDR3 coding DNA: TGTGCCATCAGTGGTAGGACAGGTGCCTACGAGCAGTACTTC.

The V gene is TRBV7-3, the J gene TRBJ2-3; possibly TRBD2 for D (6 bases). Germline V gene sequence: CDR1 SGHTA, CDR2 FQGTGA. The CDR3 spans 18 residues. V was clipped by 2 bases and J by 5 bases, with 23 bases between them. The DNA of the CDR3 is TGTGCCAGCAGCTTACGGGGACCTCGTGCGGGGATACGAGATACGCAGTATTTT. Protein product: CASSLRGPRAGIRDTQYF.

CDR3 amino acids: CATTAGRGDQPQHF. In DNA form, the CDR3 reads TGTGCCACAACTGCGGGACGGGGCGATCAGCCCCAGCATTTT. This chain uses TRBV10-3 with TRBJ1-5; TRBD1 might be the D (5 bases). The germline CDR1 and CDR2 sequences are ENHRY and SYGVKD. The V end was cut by 10 bases, the J end by 5 bases, with 18 bases between. The CDR3 loop spans 14 amino acids.

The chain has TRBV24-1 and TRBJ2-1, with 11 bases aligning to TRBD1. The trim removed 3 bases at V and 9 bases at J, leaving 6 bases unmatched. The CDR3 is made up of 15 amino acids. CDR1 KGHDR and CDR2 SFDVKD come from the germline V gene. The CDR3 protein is CATSDRDRGLGEQFF. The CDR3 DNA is TGTGCCACCAGTGATCGGGACAGGGGGTTGGGTGAGCAGTTCTTC.

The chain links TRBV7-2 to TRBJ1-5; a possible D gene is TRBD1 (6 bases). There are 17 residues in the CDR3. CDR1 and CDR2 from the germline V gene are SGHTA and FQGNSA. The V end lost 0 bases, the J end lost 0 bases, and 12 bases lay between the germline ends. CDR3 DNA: TGTGCCAGCAGCTTAGCCCGGGACATGTATAGCAATCAGCCCCAGCATTTT. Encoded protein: CASSLARDMYSNQPQHF.